The present entry profiles one TCR beta chain with its context. Its target is unknown. Recent acute infections and vaccinations were absent in the healthy HIV-negative adult donors. Germline trimming cut 4 bases from V and 7 bases from J; bases unmatched to any gene: 7. This CDR3 is 14 amino acids long. In germline, CDR1 is LNHDA, CDR2 SQIVND (reference sequence). Produced via immunoSEQ multiplex PCR; TCRdb's table is partial and in-frame only. The sample has roughly 520,000 clones, around 95% seen once. The entry originates in a study of shared clonotypes between healthy human individuals. Study background: CD8 memory received one plate per donor, CD8 naive two, CD4 memory three and CD4 naive three.

Points from the study as a whole: Few donors limited the genetic and exposure-history diversity represented. Several donors held approximately 4.5% of naive CD4 clonotypes in common.

This TCR came from a woman under 40 in good health. Sequenced sample: naive CD4+ T cells sorted from blood. Stated subset: CD45RA+ positively selected. The chain recombines TRBV19 with TRBJ1-2; 9 nucleotides match TRBD1. The CDR3 reads CASSTPGQGGGYTF. The CDR3 nucleotides read TGTGCCAGTAGTACCCCGGGACAGGGTGGTGGCTACACCTTC.